This T cell receptor beta chain was found in a study of blood T cell repertoires in COVID-19. V dropped 0 bases and J dropped 5 bases, with 13 bases sitting between them. The germline gives CDR1 SQVTM, CDR2 ANQGSEA. This CDR3 is 14 amino acids long. Authors' data handling: It was from reference gene primer amplification that nucleated cell counts were estimated. Method: immunoSEQ multiplex PCR; TCRdb's copy keeps in-frame clones and lacks some. V and J calls plus clone size are reproduced from that table; the DNA served to infer D and trimming. The sample yields fewer than 65,000 clones, 75% to 80% seen once.

The sequence came from a human donor in a cohort sampled during active COVID-19. This chain uses TRBV29-1 with TRBJ2-5, with D uncertain. Material: peripheral blood. Here the CDR3 reads CSVEDRLLGETQYF. For the CDR3, the DNA is TGCAGCGTTGAAGACAGGCTCCTCGGTGAGACCCAGTACTTC.